The clone carrying this TCR beta chain appeared many times. The investigators amplified TCR beta CDR3 regions from RNA transcripts. First-round RT-PCR targeting the TCR CDR3 was performed with the HTBI primer set. TCRdb reanalysed the multiplex PCR reads using MiXCR and keeps one entry per CDR3 protein. The table records about 480,000 distinct CDR3 sequences, approximately 24% of them present only once. The sample belongs to a study of T cells in Graves' hyperthyroidism and ophthalmopathy. CDR1 and CDR2 from the germline V gene are MGHDK and SYGVNS. The CDR3 is made up of 13 amino acids. Germline trimming cut 4 bases from V and 6 bases from J; bases unmatched to any gene: 5.

V gene TRBV25-1 combines with J gene TRBJ2-7, with TRBD1 matching over 8 bases. This receptor was taken from a woman in her 30s with Graves' ophthalmopathy. What was sequenced was blood. CDR3 in amino acids: CASSVLQGGEQYF. The CDR3 nucleotides read TGTGCCAGCAGTGTTCTACAGGGGGGCGAGCAGTACTTC.